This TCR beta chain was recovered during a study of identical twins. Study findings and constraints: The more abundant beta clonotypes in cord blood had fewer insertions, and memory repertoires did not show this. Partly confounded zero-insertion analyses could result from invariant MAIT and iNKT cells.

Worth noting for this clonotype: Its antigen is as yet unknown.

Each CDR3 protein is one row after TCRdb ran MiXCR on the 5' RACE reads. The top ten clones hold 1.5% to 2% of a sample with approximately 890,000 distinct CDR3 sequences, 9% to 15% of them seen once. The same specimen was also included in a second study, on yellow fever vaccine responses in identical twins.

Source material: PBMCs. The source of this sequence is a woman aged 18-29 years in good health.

The CDR3 coding sequence is TGTGCCAGCAGCCGTAGCGGGAACTCCTACAATGAGCAGTTCTTC. It yields the protein CASSRSGNSYNEQFF. The chain uses TRBV7-3 and TRBJ2-1; 8 bases agree with TRBD2. The CDR3 runs 15 residues. Germline CDR1 SGHTA, CDR2 FQGTGA. The V gene end was trimmed by 5 bases and the J gene end by 0 bases; junction bases not matched to a gene: 3.